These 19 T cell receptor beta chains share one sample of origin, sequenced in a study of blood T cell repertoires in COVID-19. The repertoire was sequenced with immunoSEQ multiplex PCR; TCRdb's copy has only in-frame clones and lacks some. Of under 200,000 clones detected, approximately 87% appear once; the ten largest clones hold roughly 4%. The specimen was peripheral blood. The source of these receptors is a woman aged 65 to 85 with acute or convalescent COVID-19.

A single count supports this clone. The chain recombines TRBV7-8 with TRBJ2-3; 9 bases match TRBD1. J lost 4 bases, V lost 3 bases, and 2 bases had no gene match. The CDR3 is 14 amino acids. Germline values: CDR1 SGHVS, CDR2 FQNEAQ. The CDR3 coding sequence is TGTGCCAGCAGCTTGGGACAGGGCTCAGATACGCAGTATTTT. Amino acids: CASSLGQGSDTQYF.

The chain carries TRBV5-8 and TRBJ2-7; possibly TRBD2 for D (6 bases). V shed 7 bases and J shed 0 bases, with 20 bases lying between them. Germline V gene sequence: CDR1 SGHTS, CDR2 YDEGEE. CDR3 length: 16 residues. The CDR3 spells CASEATRGGLSYEQYF. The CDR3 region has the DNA TGTGCCAGCGAGGCCACAAGGGGAGGCCTCTCCTACGAGCAGTACTTC.

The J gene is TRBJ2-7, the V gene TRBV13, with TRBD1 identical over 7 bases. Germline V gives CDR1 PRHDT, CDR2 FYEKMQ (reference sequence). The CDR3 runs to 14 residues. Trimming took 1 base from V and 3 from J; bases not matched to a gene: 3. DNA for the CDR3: TGTGCCAGCAGCTTAGACAGGGGATTCTACGAGCAGTACTTC. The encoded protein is CASSLDRGFYEQYF.

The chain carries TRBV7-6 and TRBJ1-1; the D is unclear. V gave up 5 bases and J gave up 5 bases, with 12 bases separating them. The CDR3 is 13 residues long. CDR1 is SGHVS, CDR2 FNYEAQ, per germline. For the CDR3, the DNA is TGTGCCAGCAGCACCCGGGCGGGAACTGAAGCTTTCTTT. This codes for CASSTRAGTEAFF.

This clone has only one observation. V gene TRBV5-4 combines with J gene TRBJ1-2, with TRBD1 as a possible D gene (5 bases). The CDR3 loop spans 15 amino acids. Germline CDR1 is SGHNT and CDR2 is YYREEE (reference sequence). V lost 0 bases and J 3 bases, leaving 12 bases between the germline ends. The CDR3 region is CASSLGRVGDYGYTF. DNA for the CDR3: TGTGCCAGCAGCTTGGGCAGGGTGGGTGACTATGGCTACACCTTC.

The CDR3 reads CASIGGNEETQYF. Here the CDR3 DNA reads TGTGCCAGCATCGGGGGAAACGAAGAGACCCAGTACTTC. This rearrangement joins TRBV6-1 to TRBJ2-5, with D possibly being TRBD2 (6 bases). CDR3 size: 13 residues. With 7 bases removed from V and 3 bases from J, the gap between germline ends came to 12 bases. CDR1 MNHNS and CDR2 SASEGT come from the germline V gene.

The CDR3 DNA follows: TGCAGCGTTCGGGGAGCTGATGGCTACACCTTC. It is translated as CSVRGADGYTF. The chain uses TRBV29-1 and TRBJ1-2; D call uncertain. The CDR3 covers 11 residues. Looked up from germline, CDR1 is SQVTM and CDR2 is ANQGSEA. V shed 5 bases and J shed 6 bases, with 10 bases lying between them.

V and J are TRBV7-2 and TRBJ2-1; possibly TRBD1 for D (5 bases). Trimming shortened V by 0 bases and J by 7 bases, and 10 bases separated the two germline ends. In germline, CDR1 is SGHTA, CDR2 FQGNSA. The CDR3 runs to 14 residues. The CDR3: CASSLAGPANEQFF. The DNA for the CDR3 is TGTGCCAGCAGCTTAGCGGGGCCGGCAAATGAGCAGTTCTTC. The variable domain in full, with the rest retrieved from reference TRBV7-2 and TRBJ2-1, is GAGVSQSPSNKVTEKGKDVELRCDPISGHTALYWYRQSLGQGLEFLIYFQGNSAPDKSGLPSDRFSAERTGGSVSTLTIQRTQQEDSAVYLCASSLAGPANEQFFGPGTRLTVL.

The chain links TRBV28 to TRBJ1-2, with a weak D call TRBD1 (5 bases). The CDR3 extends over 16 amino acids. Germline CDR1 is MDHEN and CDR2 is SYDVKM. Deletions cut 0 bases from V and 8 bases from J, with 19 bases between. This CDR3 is CASSLWPPGLQGGYTF. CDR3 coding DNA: TGTGCCAGCAGTTTATGGCCCCCGGGACTCCAAGGGGGCTACACCTTC.

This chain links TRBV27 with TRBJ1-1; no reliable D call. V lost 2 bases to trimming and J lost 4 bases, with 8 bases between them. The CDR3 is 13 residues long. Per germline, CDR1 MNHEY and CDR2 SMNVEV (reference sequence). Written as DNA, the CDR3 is TGTGCCAGCAGTTTAGGAGGGATCACTGAAGCTTTCTTT. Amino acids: CASSLGGITEAFF.

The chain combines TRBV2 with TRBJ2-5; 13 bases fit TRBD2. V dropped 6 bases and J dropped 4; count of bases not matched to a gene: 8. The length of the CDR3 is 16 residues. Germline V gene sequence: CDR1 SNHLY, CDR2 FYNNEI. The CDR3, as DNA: TGTGCCAGCAGAAGAAAAGGGACTAGCGGGGTAGAGACCCAGTACTTC. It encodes CASRRKGTSGVETQYF. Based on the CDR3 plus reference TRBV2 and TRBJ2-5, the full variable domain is EPEVTQTPSHQVTQMGQEVILRCVPISNHLYFYWYRQILGQKVEFLVSFYNNEISEKSEIFDDQFSVERPDGSNFTLKIRSTKLEDSAMYFCASRRKGTSGVETQYFGPGTRLLVL.

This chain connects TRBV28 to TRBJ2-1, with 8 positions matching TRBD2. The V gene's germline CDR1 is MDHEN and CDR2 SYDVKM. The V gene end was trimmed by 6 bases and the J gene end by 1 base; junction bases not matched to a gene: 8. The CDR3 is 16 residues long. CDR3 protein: CASRVRGGLSYNEQFF. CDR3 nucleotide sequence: TGTGCCAGCAGGGTCCGGGGGGGCCTGTCCTACAATGAGCAGTTCTTC.

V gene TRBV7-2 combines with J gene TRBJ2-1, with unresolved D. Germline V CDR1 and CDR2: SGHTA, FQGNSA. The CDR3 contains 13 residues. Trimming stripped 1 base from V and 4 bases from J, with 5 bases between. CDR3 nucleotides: TGTGCCAGCAGCTTAGGAACATACAATGAGCAGTTCTTC. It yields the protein CASSLGTYNEQFF.

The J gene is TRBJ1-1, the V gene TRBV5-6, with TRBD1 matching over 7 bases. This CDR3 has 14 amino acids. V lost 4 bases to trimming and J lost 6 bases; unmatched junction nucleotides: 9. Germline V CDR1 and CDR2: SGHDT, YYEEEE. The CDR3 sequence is CASSSRTGAPEAFF. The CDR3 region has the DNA TGTGCCAGCAGCAGCCGAACAGGGGCTCCTGAAGCTTTCTTT.

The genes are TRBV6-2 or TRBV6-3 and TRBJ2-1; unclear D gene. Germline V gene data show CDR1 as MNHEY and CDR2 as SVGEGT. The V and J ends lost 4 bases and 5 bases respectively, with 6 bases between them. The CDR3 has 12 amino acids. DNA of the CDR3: TGTGCCAGCAGTTCCCGGGACAATGAGCAGTTCTTC. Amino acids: CASSSRDNEQFF.

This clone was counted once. The CDR3 here is CASSQAFGGQGSLNTEAFF. The CDR3 DNA reads TGTGCCAGCAGCCAAGCGTTCGGTGGACAGGGAAGTCTTAACACTGAAGCTTTCTTT. The V gene is TRBV4-2, the J gene TRBJ1-1; TRBD1 agrees at 8 bases. This CDR3 contains 19 residues. Per the germline V gene, CDR1 is LGHNA and CDR2 is YNFKEQ. Trimming cost V 1 base and J 2 bases; bases outside gene matches: 15.

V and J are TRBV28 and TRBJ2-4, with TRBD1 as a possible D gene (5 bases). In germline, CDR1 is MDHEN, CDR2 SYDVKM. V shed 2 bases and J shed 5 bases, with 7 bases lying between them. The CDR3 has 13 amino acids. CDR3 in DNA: TGTGCCAGCAGTTTAGCCAGGGAAAACATTCAGTACTTC. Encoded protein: CASSLARENIQYF.

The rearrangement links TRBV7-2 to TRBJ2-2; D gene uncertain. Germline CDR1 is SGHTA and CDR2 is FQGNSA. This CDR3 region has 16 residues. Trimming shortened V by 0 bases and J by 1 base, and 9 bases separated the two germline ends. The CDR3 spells CASSLARVLNTGELFF. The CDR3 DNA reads TGTGCCAGCAGCTTAGCTCGGGTTCTGAACACCGGGGAGCTGTTTTTT.

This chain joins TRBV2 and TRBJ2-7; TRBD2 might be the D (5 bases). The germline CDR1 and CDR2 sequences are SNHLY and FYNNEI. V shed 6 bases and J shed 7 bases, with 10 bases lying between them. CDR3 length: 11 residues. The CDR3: CASRDPGEQYF. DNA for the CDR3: TGTGCCAGCAGGGACCCGGGGGAGCAGTACTTC.